The 9 T cell receptor beta chains reported below all come from one sample, sequenced in a study of blood T cell repertoires in COVID-19. Profiled with immunoSEQ multiplex PCR; TCRdb holds only in-frame clones, not every one. Of around 150,000 clones listed, over 80% were seen once; the top ten hold around 5%. The source material was PBMCs or T cells enriched from blood (not recorded which). These receptors originate from a man aged 65-85 years who had been exposed to COVID-19.

The chain combines TRBV4-3 with TRBJ2-1; D not certain. Germline V lookup: CDR1 LGHNA, CDR2 YSLEER. Between the trimmed V and J ends, which lost 0 bases and 8 bases, there was a span of 8 bases. The CDR3 contains 13 residues. CDR3: CASSQEQYDEQFF. The CDR3 coding sequence is TGCGCCAGCAGCCAAGAACAGTACGATGAGCAGTTCTTC.

This clone was detected a few times. This chain joins TRBV27 and TRBJ1-5; D is perhaps TRBD1 (6 bases). Trimming left V 4 bases short and J 0 bases short, with 16 bases between. CDR3 length equals 17 residues. Per the germline V gene, CDR1 is MNHEY and CDR2 is SMNVEV (reference sequence). CDR3 protein: CASSSVIGTHSNQPQHF. CDR3 DNA: TGTGCCAGCAGTTCAGTAATAGGGACACATAGCAATCAGCCCCAGCATTTT.

The chain is built from TRBV18 and TRBJ2-5, with 9 bases fitting TRBD1. The ends lost 3 bases at V and 0 bases at J; junction bases unmatched: 11. The CDR3 is 18 amino acids. The germline gives CDR1 KGHSH, CDR2 LQKENI. CDR3 bases: TGTGCCAGCTCACCCGGGACAGGGCTGAGAGGTTACCAAGAGACCCAGTACTTC. Its translation is CASSPGTGLRGYQETQYF.

This clone appeared a few times. The chain is built from TRBV28 and TRBJ1-4; possibly TRBD1 for D (5 bases). Trimming took off 1 base at V and 8 bases at J, with 14 bases between the two ends. Germline V lookup: CDR1 MDHEN, CDR2 SYDVKM. The CDR3 covers 15 residues. CDR3 loop: CASSLFWGREEKLFF. Written as DNA, the CDR3 is TGTGCCAGCAGTTTATTTTGGGGCCGGGAGGAAAAACTGTTTTTT.

This clone has a single count. This chain uses TRBV2 with TRBJ2-7; 8 nucleotides agree with TRBD1. Germline trimming cut 2 bases from V and 5 bases from J; bases unmatched to any gene: 11. The CDR3 extends over 16 amino acids. Looked up from germline, CDR1 is SNHLY and CDR2 is FYNNEI. CDR3 protein: CASSETISDRGDEQYF. As DNA, the CDR3 is TGTGCCAGCAGTGAAACAATCAGTGACAGGGGCGACGAGCAGTACTTC.

This chain connects TRBV5-5 to TRBJ1-5; D remains unclear. Trimming removed 4 bases at V and 3 bases at J, with 14 bases between. Germline lookup yields CDR1 SGHKS and CDR2 YYEKEE (reference sequence). This CDR3 is 15 amino acids long. The chain's CDR3 is CASSGGLVLNQPQHF. As DNA, the CDR3 is TGTGCCAGCAGCGGAGGGCTTGTGCTCAATCAGCCCCAGCATTTT.

This clone was counted a single time. This chain connects TRBV5-1 to TRBJ2-1; 10 bases agree with TRBD2. V lost 4 bases and J lost 8; bases outside the gene matches: 12. CDR3 size: 16 residues. Germline V gene lookup returns CDR1 SGHRS and CDR2 YFSETQ. The DNA of the CDR3 is TGCGCCAGCAGCCTAACCACTAGCGGGAATATATATGAGCAGTTCTTC. Translating it yields CASSLTTSGNIYEQFF.

The chain joins TRBV19 to TRBJ1-2; D not certain. Trimming pared 5 bases from V and 13 bases from J, leaving 23 bases between. This CDR3 region has 14 residues. CDR1 is LNHDA, CDR2 SQIVND, per germline (reference sequence). The CDR3 sequence: CASSHTTTGSPLTF. The CDR3 nucleotides are TGTGCCAGTAGTCATACTACGACCGGTTCTCCGCTCACCTTC.

The chain links TRBV30 to TRBJ1-3; D remains ambiguous. Trimming removed 4 bases from V and 0 bases from J, with 4 bases in between. CDR3 length: 12 amino acids. The germline V gene has CDR1 GTSNPN and CDR2 SVGIG (reference sequence). CDR3 sequence (DNA): TGTGCCTGGAAGAGCTCTGGAAACACCATATATTTT. Its protein is CAWKSSGNTIYF.